This T cell receptor beta chain was retrieved from a study of blood T cell repertoires in COVID-19. Across the whole study: Sites in the United States, Italy and Spain provided acute and convalescent COVID-19 samples.

Germline V gene sequence: CDR1 KGHDR, CDR2 SFDVKD. This CDR3 has 17 amino acids. Germline trimming cut 3 bases from V and 4 bases from J; bases unmatched to any gene: 8. Per the original data handling: Reference gene primer amplification gave nucleated cell count estimates. Libraries were prepared by immunoSEQ multiplex PCR; TCRdb keeps only in-frame clonotypes and omits some of them. V and J calls plus clone size are reproduced from that table; the DNA served to infer D and trimming. The table has some 260,000 clones, about 80% seen once. The V gene is TRBV24-1, the J gene TRBJ2-2; 9 bases map to TRBD1. This receptor was obtained from a man aged 30-40 years with acute COVID-19. Sequencing was performed on PBMCs or T cells enriched from blood (not recorded which). The CDR3 region is CATSDPGDRAGTGELFF. CDR3 bases: TGTGCCACCAGTGATCCGGGGGACAGGGCGGGCACCGGGGAGCTGTTTTTT.